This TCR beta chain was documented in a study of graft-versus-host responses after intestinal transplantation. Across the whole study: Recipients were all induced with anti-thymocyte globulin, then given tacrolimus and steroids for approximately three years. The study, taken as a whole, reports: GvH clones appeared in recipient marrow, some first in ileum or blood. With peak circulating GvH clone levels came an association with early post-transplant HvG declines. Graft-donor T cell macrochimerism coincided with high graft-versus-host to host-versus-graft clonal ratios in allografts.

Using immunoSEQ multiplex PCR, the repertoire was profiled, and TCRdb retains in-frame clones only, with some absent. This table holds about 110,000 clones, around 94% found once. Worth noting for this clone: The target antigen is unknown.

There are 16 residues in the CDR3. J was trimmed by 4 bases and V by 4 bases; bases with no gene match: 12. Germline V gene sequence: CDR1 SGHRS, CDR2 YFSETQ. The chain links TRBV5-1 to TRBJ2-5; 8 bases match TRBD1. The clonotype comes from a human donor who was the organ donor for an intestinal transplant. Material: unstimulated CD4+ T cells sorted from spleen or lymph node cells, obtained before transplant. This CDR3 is CASSATRDRKGETQYF. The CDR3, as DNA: TGCGCCAGCAGCGCCACCCGGGACAGGAAGGGAGAGACCCAGTACTTC.